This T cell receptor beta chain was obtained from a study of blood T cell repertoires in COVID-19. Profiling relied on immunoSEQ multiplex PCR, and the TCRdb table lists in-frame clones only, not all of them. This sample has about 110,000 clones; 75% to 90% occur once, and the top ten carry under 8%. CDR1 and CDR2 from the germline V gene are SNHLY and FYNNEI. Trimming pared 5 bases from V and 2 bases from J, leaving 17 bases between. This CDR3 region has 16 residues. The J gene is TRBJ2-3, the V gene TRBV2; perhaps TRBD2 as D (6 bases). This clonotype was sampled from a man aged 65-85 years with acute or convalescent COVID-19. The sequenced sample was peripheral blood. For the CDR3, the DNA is TGTGCCAGCAGTCCTCGAAGTGGCGGGACCACAGATACGCAGTATTTT. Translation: CASSPRSGGTTDTQYF.